The 21 T cell receptor beta chains reported below all come from one sample, sequenced in a study of T-cell reconstitution after alpha-beta-depleted transplantation in children. The authors prepared the TCRbeta library with unique molecular identifiers. TCRdb fed the PCR reads into MiXCR, producing one record per CDR3 protein. The table has hundreds of thousands of distinct CDR3 sequences, approximately 11% seen once. Here the sequenced sample was PBMCs, taken before TCRalphabeta/CD19-depleted stem cell transplant. The receptor set was obtained from a child younger than two with acute myeloid leukemia, due to receive a stem cell transplant.

This chain connects TRBV24-1 to TRBJ2-1; D gene unclear. Trimming left V 5 bases short and J 8 bases short, with 18 bases between. Germline values: CDR1 KGHDR, CDR2 SFDVKD. This CDR3 is built from 15 residues. The CDR3 nucleotides are TGTGCCACCAGTGCGGCTTTGGGGTCGGTGTATGAGCAGTTCTTC. Translating gives CATSAALGSVYEQFF.

Many counts were recorded for this clonotype. The rearrangement joins TRBV20-1 to TRBJ1-5; perhaps TRBD1 as D (6 bases). This CDR3 region has 14 residues. Trimming pared 7 bases from V and 6 bases from J, leaving 19 bases between. The germline V gene has CDR1 DFQATT and CDR2 SNEGSKA (reference sequence). CDR3 protein: CSVPRTAVGQPQHF. For the CDR3, the DNA is TGCAGTGTACCTCGGACAGCCGTCGGTCAGCCCCAGCATTTT.

The chain carries TRBV6-1 and TRBJ2-5; TRBD2 might be the D (6 bases). CDR3 size: 14 residues. V was trimmed by 6 bases and J by 2 bases, leaving 13 bases between them. Per the germline V gene, CDR1 is MNHNS and CDR2 is SASEGT. The CDR3 DNA follows: TGTGCCAGCAGCAACGTCGGGGGACAAGAGACCCAGTACTTC. This sequence encodes CASSNVGGQETQYF.

The V gene is TRBV18, the J gene TRBJ2-1, with D perhaps TRBD2 (6 bases). V was pared by 6 bases and J by 3 bases, with 15 bases between. The CDR3 covers 15 residues. Germline CDR1 reads KGHSH; CDR2 reads LQKENI. Here the CDR3 reads CASSRRLGFYNEQFF. In DNA, the CDR3 is TGTGCCAGCTCCCGGAGACTAGGATTCTACAATGAGCAGTTCTTC.

This clonotype has ten or more counts. This chain links TRBV11-2 with TRBJ2-2; 7 bases align to TRBD2. J gave up 5 bases and V 5 bases, and 8 bases lay outside the gene matches. CDR3 size: 15 residues. Germline CDR1 SGHAT, CDR2 FQNNGV. CDR3 nucleotide sequence: TGTGCCAGCAGCCTAGGGACGGGAGGTACCGGGGAGCTGTTTTTT. This gives the protein CASSLGTGGTGELFF.

This clonotype has more than one count but fewer than ten. V usage is TRBV19 and J usage is TRBJ2-2, with 11 nucleotides matching TRBD2. The CDR3 covers 17 residues. V was pared by 5 bases and J by 1 base, with 6 bases of the junction left unmatched. In germline, CDR1 is LNHDA, CDR2 SQIVND (reference sequence). The CDR3 nucleotides read TGTGCCAGTAGTCGGATAGGGACTAGCGGGAACACCGGGGAGCTGTTTTTT. It encodes CASSRIGTSGNTGELFF.

As regards this clonotype: A much larger clone lies a single base off, so this may be a read error. This sequence joins TRBV12-3 or TRBV12-4 and TRBJ1-2; D gene uncertain. The CDR3 totals 12 residues. The CDR3 DNA reads TGTGCCAGCAGTCTGGCTTTCTATGGCCACACCTTC. Its translation is CASSLAFYGHTF.

This clonotype was observed at least ten times. This CDR3 is CASSLGSGNSYEQYF. DNA of the CDR3: TGTGCCAGCAGCCTGGGGAGCGGAAACTCCTACGAGCAGTACTTC. The chain links TRBV7-2 to TRBJ2-7; D possibly corresponds to TRBD2 (5 bases). Between the trimmed V and J ends, which lost 5 bases and 0 bases, there was a span of 14 bases. Germline CDR1 is SGHTA and CDR2 is FQGNSA. This CDR3 comprises 15 residues.

There are many counts of this clonotype. This chain links TRBV20-1 with TRBJ2-7; D may correspond to TRBD1 or TRBD2 (5 bases each). The CDR3 runs to 12 residues. V was shortened by 3 bases and J by 8 bases, with 14 bases between the two germline ends. Germline loops: CDR1 DFQATT, CDR2 SNEGSKA (reference sequence). The CDR3 nucleotides are TGCAGTGCTAGTTGGATTCCGGGACAGCAGTACTTC. Translated, it gives CSASWIPGQQYF.

Many counts were recorded for this clonotype. In nucleotides, the CDR3 is TGCAGCGTTGGCAGAGGGTTAGTGACCGGGGAGCTGTTTTTT. This sequence encodes CSVGRGLVTGELFF. This sequence joins TRBV29-1 and TRBJ2-2; TRBD2 might be the D (5 bases). CDR1 and CDR2 (germline): SQVTM, ANQGSEA. CDR3 length equals 14 residues. Trimming left V 4 bases short and J 5 bases short, with 14 bases between.

At least ten counts were recorded for this clonotype. The chain is built from TRBV5-1 and TRBJ2-3; D remains unclear. Deletions cut 2 bases from V and 0 bases from J, with 7 bases between. Germline-derived CDR1 and CDR2 are SGHRS and YFSETQ. The CDR3 length is 14 residues. The CDR3 spells CASSFSDSTDTQYF. Here the CDR3 DNA reads TGCGCCAGCAGCTTTAGTGACAGCACAGATACGCAGTATTTT.

This clonotype was counted many times. The chain carries TRBV5-1 and TRBJ1-1; D ambiguous. CDR1 and CDR2 from the germline V gene are SGHRS and YFSETQ. The CDR3 spans 13 residues. Trimming took off 7 bases at V and 6 bases at J, with 16 bases between the two ends. The CDR3 region has the DNA TGCGCCAGCGATCCGGATGACGGGGCTGAAGCTTTCTTT. Protein sequence: CASDPDDGAEAFF.

In its sample, this clonotype was seen many times. This chain joins TRBV10-3 and TRBJ2-1, with D perhaps matching TRBD2 (5 bases). V was shortened by 3 bases and J by 3 bases, with 12 bases between the two germline ends. Germline V gene data show CDR1 as ENHRY and CDR2 as SYGVKD. The CDR3 extends over 15 amino acids. The CDR3 nucleotides read TGTGCCATCAGTGATCAAGCGGAAGTCTACAATGAGCAGTTCTTC. Its translation is CAISDQAEVYNEQFF.

Ten or more counts support this clonotype. The genes are TRBV7-8 and TRBJ2-2; 8 bases are a match to TRBD2. This CDR3 region has 15 residues. CDR1 is SGHVS, CDR2 FQNEAQ, per germline. The V and J ends lost 5 bases and 4 bases, in that order; junction bases with no gene match: 6. CDR3 sequence reads: CASSHRTSSTGELFF. CDR3 DNA sequence: TGTGCCAGCAGCCACCGGACTAGCTCCACCGGGGAGCTGTTTTTT.

Regarding this clonotype: This clone may be a read error of a much larger clone one base away. The chain couples TRBV7-8 to TRBJ2-3, with D tentatively TRBD2 (5 bases). This CDR3 is built from 16 residues. The germline CDR1 and CDR2 sequences are SGHVS and FQNEAQ. CDR3 sequence: CASILATLTGTDTQYF. The CDR3 bases are TGTGCCAGCATCTTAGCGACCCTGACCGGCACAGATACGCAGTATTTT.

This clonotype was observed at least ten times. The chain is built from TRBV18 and TRBJ2-2, with 9 bases lining up with TRBD2. Per germline, CDR1 KGHSH and CDR2 LQKENI. CDR3 length: 17 amino acids. V lost 1 base, J lost 6 bases, and 9 bases stayed unmatched. The chain's CDR3 is CASSPRHLAGESGELFF. Here the CDR3 DNA reads TGTGCCAGCTCACCACGCCACTTAGCGGGAGAATCCGGGGAGCTGTTTTTT.

For this clonotype: An end of the junction differs from the germline gene, which may be a read error. The chain is built from TRBV20-1 and TRBJ2-7; D is unclear. The CDR3 extends over 15 amino acids. Germline V gene lookup returns CDR1 DFQATT and CDR2 SNEGSKA (reference sequence). In nucleotides, the CDR3 is TGCTGTGCTAGAGATCCCTTAGCCCAATCCTACGAGCAGTACTTC. This translates into CCARDPLAQSYEQYF.

This clonotype was recorded at least ten times. This chain joins TRBV28 and TRBJ2-2, with D uncertain. Trimming took 3 bases from V and 2 from J, leaving 10 bases between them. This CDR3 has 15 amino acids. Germline V gene lookup returns CDR1 MDHEN and CDR2 SYDVKM. In DNA form, the CDR3 reads TGTGCCAGCAGTTTCGTTCTGCGAAACACCGGGGAGCTGTTTTTT. Translation gives CASSFVLRNTGELFF.

In this sample, this clonotype turned up many times. V and J are TRBV20-1 and TRBJ2-5, with 7 nucleotides matching TRBD2. Germline CDR1 reads DFQATT; CDR2 reads SNEGSKA (reference sequence). The CDR3 length is 16 residues. J gave up 2 bases and V 2 bases, and 11 bases lay outside the gene matches. The CDR3 loop reads CSARRRTRLTQETQYF. The CDR3 DNA is TGCAGTGCTAGAAGAAGGACTAGACTTACTCAAGAGACCCAGTACTTC.

This clonotype was seen repeatedly, ten times or more. V is TRBV7-9 and J is TRBJ2-3, with 7 bases matching TRBD2. The CDR3 loop spans 15 amino acids. Trimming took 5 bases from V and 2 from J; bases not matched to a gene: 7. Germline CDR1 reads SEHNR; CDR2 reads FQNEAQ (reference sequence). The CDR3 loop reads CASSLFSGYTDTQYF. The CDR3 coding sequence is TGTGCCAGCAGCCTATTTAGCGGGTACACAGATACGCAGTATTTT.

This chain connects TRBV6-1 to TRBJ2-7, with a tentative D call TRBD2 (5 bases). V lost 4 bases and J lost 5, with 12 bases in between. This CDR3 has 13 residues. Germline V gene sequence: CDR1 MNHNS, CDR2 SASEGT. Written as DNA, the CDR3 is TGTGCCAGCAGTGGGGAGTTGCGGCACGAGCAGTACTTC. Its translation: CASSGELRHEQYF.